These T cell receptor beta chains were read from a single sample in a study of tumor-infiltrating lymphocytes in oesophageal squamous cell carcinoma. From the PCR reads, TCRdb called clonotypes with MiXCR, one entry per CDR3 protein. This table holds roughly 20,000 distinct CDR3 sequences, around two fifths found once. The sequencing input was esophageal tumor tissue. Every receptor here comes from a male donor with esophageal squamous cell carcinoma. Each CDR3 is given with its conserved first and last residue. The D gene is left open where the match is weak. The size entry is marked missing in some rows and otherwise reads once, few, many or a size class.

j_call clone_size d_call v_call cdr3_nt cdr3_aa
TRBJ2-7 few TRBD1 TRBV7-8 TGTGCCAGCAGCTTCTGGACAGGGGATTCCTACGAGCAGTACTTC CASSFWTGDSYEQYF
TRBJ2-3 . TRBD2 TRBV7-8 TGTGCCAGCAGCTCGCCGGGACTAGCGGGAGTGGGGTTTTTT CASSSPGLAGVGFF
TRBJ2-1 . . TRBV7-6 TGTGCCAGCAGCTTTCCCAAACCGGGACGAGAACGCAATGAGCAGTTCTTC CASSFPKPGRERNEQFF
TRBJ2-1 medium-sized TRBD2 TRBV11-2 TGTGCCAGCAGCTTAGGCCCGGGACTAGCGGGGGGGTACAATGAGCAGTTCTTC CASSLGPGLAGGYNEQFF
TRBJ2-3 . . TRBV6-9 TGTGCCAGCTGGGGCGTAACGTCAGATACGCAGTATTTT CASWGVTSDTQYF
TRBJ2-3 . . TRBV7-6 TGTGCCAGCAGCTTTGGAGCCCAGGGCGCAGATACGCAGTATTTT CASSFGAQGADTQYF
TRBJ2-3 . . TRBV7-2 TGTGCCAGCAGCTCGCGTCCGGGGGCAGATACGCAGTATTTT CASSSRPGADTQYF
TRBJ2-2 many TRBD1 TRBV11-2 TGTGCCAGCGGGGATCGGACAGGGGGTGAAGGCACCGGGGAGCTGTTTTTT CASGDRTGGEGTGELFF
TRBJ2-7 many . TRBV2 TGTGCCAGTTCACGGGAAAGGGATTACGAGCAGTACTTC CASSRERDYEQYF
TRBJ2-1 . . TRBV7-3 TGTGCCAGCAGCTTTCGACTAGTAGAGGACAATGAGCAGTTCTTC CASSFRLVEDNEQFF
TRBJ1-2 . TRBD1 TRBV7-2 TGTGCCAGCAGCTTAACGGGACAGGGGTATGGCTACACCTTC CASSLTGQGYGYTF
TRBJ2-3 many . TRBV7-9 TGTGCCAGCAGCCCGACAGATACGCAGTATTTT CASSPTDTQYF
TRBJ2-3 . TRBD2 TRBV6-1 TGTGCCAGCAGTGAATTAGCGGGAGGGGTGGAAGATACGCAGTATTTT CASSELAGGVEDTQYF
TRBJ1-6 many . TRBV5-1 TGCGCCAGCAGCTTGGCCTTTGGGGAAAGTTCACCCCTCCACTTT CASSLAFGESSPLHF
TRBJ2-3 few . TRBV4-2 TGTGCCAGCAGCCAAGAGCGCACAGATACGCAGTATTTT CASSQERTDTQYF
TRBJ2-2 . . TRBV6-1 TGTGCCACCCTGGGGAAGAGGGCAGGCACCGGGGAGCTGTTTTTT CATLGKRAGTGELFF
TRBJ2-4 few TRBD1 TRBV24-1 TGTGCCAGCAGGGGGAGCTCCTACAATGAGCAGTACTTC CASRGSSYNEQYF
TRBJ1-1 . . TRBV12-3/TRBV12-4 TGTGCCAGCAGTTTAGCGGGGGAAGCTTTCTTT CASSLAGEAFF
TRBJ2-2 many . TRBV7-3 TGTGCCAGCAGCACCTACCAGAACACCGGGGAGCTGTTTTTT CASSTYQNTGELFF
TRBJ2-3 many TRBD2 TRBV7-2 TGTGCCAGCAGCGGCAGACTAGCGGGCACCGGGGAGCTGTATTTT CASSGRLAGTGELYF
TRBJ2-7 . . TRBV7-2 TGTGCCAGCAGCCCCAGCCAGGGATTCTACGAGCAGTACTTC CASSPSQGFYEQYF
TRBJ1-5 many TRBD1 TRBV27 TGTGCCAGCAGTACACAGGGGCGTCAGCCCCAGCATTTT CASSTQGRQPQHF
TRBJ2-5 many TRBD1 TRBV24-1 TGTGCCACCAGTGAGGGCAGGGGGCTGGAGACCCAGTACTTC CATSEGRGLETQYF
TRBJ2-5 many . TRBV12-3/TRBV12-4 TGTGCCAGCAGACCTTTGGGCGCGAATAATTCACCCCTCCACTTC CASRPLGANNSPLHF
TRBJ2-5 few . TRBV7-3 TGTGCCAGCAGCTTAACCGGCCCAGAGACCCAGTACTTC CASSLTGPETQYF
TRBJ2-7 many . TRBV5-1 TGCGCCAGCAGCTTTAGCGGTTCCTACGAGCAGTACTTC CASSFSGSYEQYF
TRBJ2-4 few . TRBV4-1 TGCGCCAGCAGCCAAGATCGCTGGAGGAGCGGGTCGCAACTAGCCAAAAACATTCAGTACTTC CASSQDRWRSGSQLAKNIQYF
TRBJ1-2 . TRBD1 TRBV6-5 TGTGCCAGCAGTACCCCGACAGGGACCTATGGCTACACCTTC CASSTPTGTYGYTF
TRBJ2-4 . TRBD1 TRBV6-6 TGTGCCAGCAGGGATCAGGGGGCCGATGAGCAGTACTTC CASRDQGADEQYF
TRBJ2-5 once TRBD2 TRBV7-6 TGTGCCAGCAGCATAGCGGGAGTTGGAGAGACCCAGTACTTC CASSIAGVGETQYF
TRBJ2-5 . TRBD2 TRBV7-2 TGTGCCAGCAGCTCGAGCGGGAGAGGTGAGACCCAGTACTTC CASSSSGRGETQYF
TRBJ2-7 many TRBD2 TRBV12-3/TRBV12-4 TGTGCCAGCACCCGGACTAGCGGGGGCTACGAGCAGTACTTC CASTRTSGGYEQYF
TRBJ2-5 . . TRBV7-3 TGTGCCAGCAGCTTAAGTGGTTTCGGGGAGACCCAGTACTTC CASSLSGFGETQYF
TRBJ2-3 large . TRBV7-7 TGTGCTAGCAGCTTTACTAACACAGATACGCAGTATTTT CASSFTNTDTQYF
TRBJ2-1 medium-sized TRBD1 TRBV7-3 TGTGCCAGCAGCCCTGACAGGGTTAACAATGAGCAGTTCTTC CASSPDRVNNEQFF
TRBJ2-7 . . TRBV12-3/TRBV12-4 TGTGCCAGCAGTTCGATTTCCTACGAGCAGTACTTC CASSSISYEQYF
TRBJ2-1 . TRBD2 TRBV6-1 TGTGCCAGCAGCCAAAGCGGGACGCCTGCCTACGAGCAGTTCTTC CASSQSGTPAYEQFF
TRBJ2-5 . . TRBV20-1 TGCAGTGCGAATTACCAAGAGACCCAGTACTTC CSANYQETQYF
TRBJ2-3 many . TRBV9 TGTGCCAGCAGCGTAGAGGGGTTCAGCACAGATACGCAGTATTTT CASSVEGFSTDTQYF
TRBJ1-2 many TRBD1 TRBV7-9 TGTGCCAGCAGCCAGACAGGGGTTCTCTATGGCTACACCTTC CASSQTGVLYGYTF
TRBJ1-4 many . TRBV6-1 TGTGCCAGCCGGCGCCATCAGGATGAAAAACTGTTTTTT CASRRHQDEKLFF
TRBJ2-5 few . TRBV18 TGTGCCAGCTCTCCGCTTCGAGCGGGTTCTAAAGAGACCCAGTACTTC CASSPLRAGSKETQYF
TRBJ1-4 many . TRBV7-2 TGTGCCAGCAGCGCCGGGGATATAGGGGAAAAACTGTTTTTT CASSAGDIGEKLFF
TRBJ2-1 . . TRBV10-3 TGTGCCATCAGTGAACAGACGGGAGCCATCAGTGAGCAGTTCTTC CAISEQTGAISEQFF
TRBJ1-3 many . TRBV19 TGTGCCAGTAGTATAGGGTGGCTTACCGCTGCGTCTGGAAACACCATATATTTT CASSIGWLTAASGNTIYF
TRBJ2-1 many . TRBV6-6 TGTGCCAGCAGTTACTCGATGAGTGGTGTGGAAGAGCAGTTCTTC CASSYSMSGVEEQFF
TRBJ2-5 . . TRBV6-1 TGTGCCAGCAGTGAGTGGGCAGAAGAGACCCAGTACTTC CASSEWAEETQYF
TRBJ2-6 . . TRBV7-3 . CASSWSSGGRLPNLRAVLRF
TRBJ2-7 many TRBD1 TRBV6-6 TGTGCCAGCAGTTACGGGACAGGGGCGTACGAGCAGTACTTC CASSYGTGAYEQYF
TRBJ2-7 many . TRBV6-1 TGTGCCAGCAGTGAAATCCCCTACGAGCAGTACTTC CASSEIPYEQYF
TRBJ2-7 many . TRBV27 TGTGCCAGCAGTTTAAATCCCTACAATGAGCAGTACTTC CASSLNPYNEQYF
TRBJ2-7 . . TRBV7-6 TGTGCCAGCAGCTCAACAGAACGACCCTACGAGCAGTACTTC CASSSTERPYEQYF
TRBJ2-5 many . TRBV7-3 TGTGCCAGCAGCGACACAGGGTTGGGGGAGACCCAGTACTTC CASSDTGLGETQYF
TRBJ2-1 medium-sized . TRBV6-1 TGTGCCAGCAGTGTCGTCACGAGCTCCTACAATGAGCAGTTCTTC CASSVVTSSYNEQFF
TRBJ2-7 . TRBD2 TRBV18 TGTGCCAGCTCACCCTACATTAGCGGGAGCAGCGACGAGCAGTACTTC CASSPYISGSSDEQYF
TRBJ2-7 . TRBD2 TRBV7-9 TGTGCCAGCAGCTTAGTAGCGGGAGTCTCCTACGAGCAGTACTTC CASSLVAGVSYEQYF
TRBJ1-2 . TRBD1 TRBV20-1 TGCAGTGCTAGAGAAGGAGGACAGGGTGGCTATGGCTACACCTTC CSAREGGQGGYGYTF
TRBJ2-1 . TRBD1 TRBV7-3 TGTGCCAGCAGCTTGGACAGGGGCAATGAGCAGTTCTTC CASSLDRGNEQFF
TRBJ1-1 . TRBD1 TRBV28 TGTGCCAGCAGTTTATGGGACAGGAGCTCATCGGAAGCTTTCTTT CASSLWDRSSSEAFF